The rows below give T cell receptor beta chains drawn from one sample of a study of shared clonotypes between healthy human individuals. Assay used: immunoSEQ multiplex PCR; TCRdb lists only in-frame clones, some missing. The sample contains hundreds of thousands of clones, about three quarters of which appear only once. The sequenced material came from memory CD4+ T cells sorted from blood. The source is a woman in her twenties or thirties in good health. The CDR3 runs from the conserved cysteine through the conserved F or W. Fields, in order: clone size, V gene, D gene, J gene, CDR3 DNA, CDR3 protein. D genes are given only for firm matches. Not every row has a clone size; where given, it reads once, few, many or a size class.

.	TRBV19	.	TRBJ1-4	TGTGCCAGTAGCGTACAGGGTGGAAATGAAAAACTGTTTTTT	CASSVQGGNEKLFF
many	TRBV11-3	TRBD2	TRBJ2-2	TGTGCCAGCAGCTTAGGCGGGAGCCAGGCCGGGGAGCTGTTTTTT	CASSLGGSQAGELFF
.	TRBV9	TRBD1	TRBJ2-7	TGTGCCAGCAGCGTAGGTTTTAGGACAGGAGATTACGAGCAGTACTTC	CASSVGFRTGDYEQYF
.	TRBV28	.	TRBJ2-1	TGTGCCAGCAGTACTTTTGGGAGGTCTGAGCAGTTCTTC	CASSTFGRSEQFF
.	TRBV5-1	TRBD2	TRBJ2-5	TGCGCCAGCAGCTTGGGCCTAGCGGGAGATTCGGAGACCCAGTACTTC	CASSLGLAGDSETQYF
once	TRBV29-1	TRBD2	TRBJ2-7	TGCAGCGTTGAACTAGCGGGAGCCTACGAGCAGTACTTC	CSVELAGAYEQYF
many	TRBV28	.	TRBJ1-3	TGTGCCAGCAGACTGGGGGGAGTCCTCTCTGGAAACACCATATATTTT	CASRLGGVLSGNTIYF
.	TRBV6-6	.	TRBJ2-7	TGTGCCAGCAGTTTACGAGGAGGGCCATCAAGCGAGCAGTACTTC	CASSLRGGPSSEQYF
.	TRBV4-1	TRBD1	TRBJ2-5	TGCGCCAGCAGCCAAGAATTTGGGACAGGCGAACAAGAGACCCAGTACTTC	CASSQEFGTGEQETQYF
.	TRBV6-5	.	TRBJ1-1	TGTGCCAGCAGTTATAGTTTGAACACTGAAGCTTTCTTT	CASSYSLNTEAFF
.	TRBV29-1	TRBD1	TRBJ1-2	TGCAGCGTTGCACAGGTCCAGGGGGCCGATGGCTACACCTTC	CSVAQVQGADGYTF
.	TRBV7-2	.	TRBJ2-2	TGTGCCAGCAGTTTAGGCCCAGGGTTCAACATCGGGGAGCTGTTTTTT	CASSLGPGFNIGELFF
.	TRBV25-1	TRBD2	TRBJ2-7	TGTGCCAGCAGTGCCGGCCGACTAGCGGGCGAAGAGCAGTACTTC	CASSAGRLAGEEQYF
.	TRBV25-1	.	TRBJ2-1	TGTGCCAGCAGTGGCGACAGTATGGATGAGCAGTTCTTC	CASSGDSMDEQFF
many	TRBV13	.	TRBJ2-7	TGTGCCAGCAGCCGGCAGTACGAGCAGTACTTC	CASSRQYEQYF